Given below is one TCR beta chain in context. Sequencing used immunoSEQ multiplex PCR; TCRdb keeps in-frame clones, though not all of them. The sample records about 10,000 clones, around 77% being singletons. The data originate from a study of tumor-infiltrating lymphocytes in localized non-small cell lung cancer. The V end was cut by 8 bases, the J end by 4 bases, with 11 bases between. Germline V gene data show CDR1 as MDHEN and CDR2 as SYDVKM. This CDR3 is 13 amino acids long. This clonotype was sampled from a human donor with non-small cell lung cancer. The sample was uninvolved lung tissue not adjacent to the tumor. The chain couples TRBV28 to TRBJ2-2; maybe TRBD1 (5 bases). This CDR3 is CASRGGATGELFF. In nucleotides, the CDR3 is TGTGCCAGCCGAGGTGGGGCCACCGGGGAGCTGTTTTTT.